Listed below are T cell receptor beta chains from one sample, sequenced in a study of OX40 agonist ivuxolimab in advanced cancers. Assay used: immunoSEQ multiplex PCR; TCRdb lists only in-frame clones, some missing. The sample has 85,000 to 95,000 clones, 80% to 90% seen once. The material sequenced was CD4+ or CD8+ T cells sorted from blood, taken in a trial of the OX40 agonist ivuxolimab. Receptors originate from an adult with an advanced solid tumor such as melanoma, head and neck, liver or kidney cancer. CDR3s include the opening cysteine and the closing phenylalanine or tryptophan. The D gene is left open where the match is weak. Part of the rows lack a size; the others show once, few, many or a class for expanded clones.

D: TRBD1; size: NA; J: TRBJ2-5; V: TRBV7-6; DNA: TGTGCCAGCAGCTTCCCCGGACAGGGAGAGACCCAGTACTTC; CDR3: CASSFPGQGETQYF
D: NA; size: NA; J: TRBJ1-5; V: TRBV28; DNA: TGTGCCAGCAGTTTATGGAGTCCCCCAAGGGGCGTAAGAAATCAGCCCCAGCATTTT; CDR3: CASSLWSPPRGVRNQPQHF
D: NA; size: once; J: TRBJ2-2; V: TRBV30; DNA: TGTGCCTGGAGTCTCGATCGACAGTCGAACACCGGGGAGCTGTTTTTT; CDR3: CAWSLDRQSNTGELFF
D: TRBD2; size: NA; J: TRBJ2-3; V: TRBV5-4; DNA: TGTGCCAGCAGTTCAGGACTAGCGGAAACAGATACGCAGTATTTT; CDR3: CASSSGLAETDTQYF
D: NA; size: NA; J: TRBJ2-3; V: TRBV7-2; DNA: TGTGCCAGCAGCTTCCTTAGTCGGGGTACGCAGTATTTT; CDR3: CASSFLSRGTQYF
D: NA; size: NA; J: TRBJ2-1; V: TRBV7-2; DNA: TGTGCCAGCAGCTCCTCAGGGGGGCGGGGGACGATGAATGAGCAGTTCTTC; CDR3: CASSSSGGRGTMNEQFF
D: NA; size: NA; J: TRBJ2-5; V: TRBV19; DNA: TGTGCCAGTAGTATTCTAGCGAGGGAGACCCAGTACTTC; CDR3: CASSILARETQYF
D: NA; size: NA; J: TRBJ2-5; V: TRBV7-2; DNA: TGTGCCAGCAGCTTAGCGAGGATTCAAGAGACCCAGTACTTC; CDR3: CASSLARIQETQYF
D: TRBD1; size: NA; J: TRBJ1-2; V: TRBV9; DNA: TGTGCCAGCAGCGTACAGGGGGCAGCTAACTATGGCTACACCTTC; CDR3: CASSVQGAANYGYTF
D: NA; size: NA; J: TRBJ2-2; V: TRBV28; DNA: TGTGCCAGCACGGTTAGAAAAAACACCGGGGAGCTGTTTTTT; CDR3: CASTVRKNTGELFF
D: NA; size: NA; J: TRBJ2-3; V: TRBV19; DNA: TGTGCCAGTAGTATAAGGGCGGGTAGCACAGATACGCAGTATTTT; CDR3: CASSIRAGSTDTQYF
D: NA; size: once; J: TRBJ1-2; V: TRBV11-1; DNA: TGTGCCAGCAGCCGCGGGAGAGGACGGTACACCTTC; CDR3: CASSRGRGRYTF
D: TRBD1; size: once; J: TRBJ1-2; V: TRBV19; DNA: TGTGCCAGCCGAACCGGGACAGCAAGATATGGCTACACCTTC; CDR3: CASRTGTARYGYTF
D: NA; size: few; J: TRBJ1-1; V: TRBV27; DNA: TGTGCCAGCAGTTTATCGCCGCCGAACACTGAAGCTTTCTTT; CDR3: CASSLSPPNTEAFF
D: NA; size: NA; J: TRBJ2-6; V: TRBV7-9; DNA: TGTGCCAGCAGCTTAGTGAACTCTGGGGCCAACGTCCTGACTTTC; CDR3: CASSLVNSGANVLTF
D: TRBD1; size: NA; J: TRBJ1-1; V: TRBV5-1; DNA: TGCGCCAGCAGCCCGGGGACAGTCAACACTGAAGCTTTCTTT; CDR3: CASSPGTVNTEAFF
D: NA; size: NA; J: TRBJ1-5; V: TRBV6-1; DNA: TGTGCCAGCAGTGTTAATCAGCCCCAGCATTTT; CDR3: CASSVNQPQHF
D: NA; size: once; J: TRBJ2-1; V: TRBV5-1; DNA: TGCGCCAGCAGCTGGGTCCAGGGGACCAATGAGCAGTTCTTC; CDR3: CASSWVQGTNEQFF
D: NA; size: NA; J: TRBJ1-4; V: TRBV18; DNA: TGTGCCAGCTCACCTGGGGATTACGAAAAACTGTTTTTT; CDR3: CASSPGDYEKLFF
D: NA; size: NA; J: TRBJ2-3; V: TRBV19; DNA: TGTGCCAGTAGTATTCAGGCTAGCACAGATACGCAGTATTTT; CDR3: CASSIQASTDTQYF
D: NA; size: NA; J: TRBJ2-3; V: TRBV7-8; DNA: TGTGCCAGCACCAATCACTTGAGGGGCGGAGATACGCAGTATTTT; CDR3: CASTNHLRGGDTQYF
D: TRBD1; size: few; J: TRBJ1-5; V: TRBV19; DNA: TGTGCCAGTAGTATCGGAGCCGACAGGGTGGATCAGCCCCAGCATTTT; CDR3: CASSIGADRVDQPQHF
D: NA; size: NA; J: TRBJ1-4; V: TRBV6-5; DNA: TGTGCCAGCAGCGGCAGGATTGATGAAAAACTGTTTTTT; CDR3: CASSGRIDEKLFF
D: TRBD1; size: NA; J: TRBJ1-2; V: TRBV6-5; DNA: TGTGCCAGCAGCCGGACAGGGTATGGCTACACCTTC; CDR3: CASSRTGYGYTF
D: NA; size: NA; J: TRBJ2-2; V: TRBV4-3; DNA: TGCGCCAGCAGCCGCTACCTCCCTCGACGAACGAACACCGGGGAGCTGTTTTTT; CDR3: CASSRYLPRRTNTGELFF
D: TRBD2; size: few; J: TRBJ2-3; V: TRBV4-3; DNA: TGCGCCAGCAGCCAAGATTTGGGGAGCGGGGGGATCACAGATACGCAGTATTTT; CDR3: CASSQDLGSGGITDTQYF
D: TRBD2; size: NA; J: TRBJ2-2; V: TRBV5-1; DNA: TGCGCCAGCCGACGATCTAGCGGGAGGTTACTAAGCGGGGAGCTGTTTTTT; CDR3: CASRRSSGRLLSGELFF
D: NA; size: NA; J: TRBJ1-2; V: TRBV25-1; DNA: TGTGCCAGCACCCCCCCGGGGCAGCAGGGCTATGGCTACACCTTC; CDR3: CASTPPGQQGYGYTF
D: NA; size: NA; J: TRBJ2-7; V: TRBV27; DNA: TGTGCCAGCAGGGAAACAGGCCTTTACTTCTACGAGCAGTACTTC; CDR3: CASRETGLYFYEQYF
D: TRBD1; size: NA; J: TRBJ2-1; V: TRBV5-1; DNA: TGCGCCAGCAGCCAAACAGGGGGCTTCGTCGACAATGAGCAGTTCTTC; CDR3: CASSQTGGFVDNEQFF
D: NA; size: NA; J: TRBJ1-2; V: TRBV6-1; DNA: TGTGCCAGCAGAATAGGGGGAGGCTATGGCTACACCTTC; CDR3: CASRIGGGYGYTF
D: NA; size: NA; J: TRBJ2-7; V: TRBV7-2; DNA: TGTGCCAGCAGCTCATACTACGAGCAGTACTTC; CDR3: CASSSYYEQYF
D: TRBD1; size: NA; J: TRBJ2-1; V: TRBV19; DNA: TGTGCCAGTAGGAGGGACAGGGTTGAGTACAATGAGCAGTTCTTC; CDR3: CASRRDRVEYNEQFF
D: NA; size: NA; J: TRBJ2-1; V: TRBV19; DNA: TGTGCCAGTAGTATAAATTTGCGGATCAATGAGCAGTTCTTC; CDR3: CASSINLRINEQFF
D: NA; size: NA; J: TRBJ1-3; V: TRBV6-1; DNA: TGTGCCAGCAGTGAAGAGCCGTCTGGAAACACCATATATTTT; CDR3: CASSEEPSGNTIYF
D: TRBD1; size: once; J: TRBJ2-1; V: TRBV2; DNA: TGTGCCAGCAGTGAAAACAGGGGGCTTGAGCAGTTCTTC; CDR3: CASSENRGLEQFF
D: NA; size: NA; J: TRBJ2-2; V: TRBV4-3; DNA: TGCGCCAGCAGCCAAGGGATAGCGGAGAACACCGGGGAGCTGTTTTTT; CDR3: CASSQGIAENTGELFF
D: NA; size: NA; J: TRBJ1-1; V: TRBV6-5; DNA: TGTGCCAGCAGACAAACAGGACCTGAAGAAGCTTTCTTT; CDR3: CASRQTGPEEAFF
D: NA; size: NA; J: TRBJ1-2; V: TRBV14; DNA: TGTGCCAGCAGCCAAATACAGGGCTTGGGGGCTAACTATGGCTACACCTTC; CDR3: CASSQIQGLGANYGYTF
D: NA; size: NA; J: TRBJ1-1; V: TRBV4-3; DNA: TGCGCCAGCAGCCTAAGGGTCAACACTGAAGCTTTCTTT; CDR3: CASSLRVNTEAFF
D: NA; size: NA; J: TRBJ1-2; V: TRBV4-1; DNA: TGCGCCAGCAGCCCCCCGAGCTACACCTTC; CDR3: CASSPPSYTF
D: TRBD1; size: few; J: TRBJ1-2; V: TRBV10-3; DNA: TGTGCCATCAGTGAGTCTGACAGGGGGAACTATGGCTACACCTTC; CDR3: CAISESDRGNYGYTF
D: NA; size: NA; J: TRBJ1-6; V: TRBV7-2; DNA: TGTGCCAGCAGCTTAGAGGCGGGCGATTCACCCCTCCACTTT; CDR3: CASSLEAGDSPLHF
D: NA; size: NA; J: TRBJ2-1; V: TRBV5-8; DNA: TGTGCCAGCACCTCTAGACAGGAGGGGGATGAGCAGTTCTTC; CDR3: CASTSRQEGDEQFF
D: NA; size: NA; J: TRBJ2-5; V: TRBV7-9; DNA: TGTGCCAGCAGCTTGACTCCCGGGGAGACCCAGTACTTC; CDR3: CASSLTPGETQYF